The rows below give T cell receptor beta chains drawn from one sample of a study of CD8 T cells in acute hepatitis C reinfection. The assay was immunoSEQ multiplex PCR, and TCRdb's table has in-frame clones only and misses some. The table lists some 38,000 clones, around nine tenths of them singletons, with 0.5% in the top ten. Material: naive CD8+ T cells from PBMCs. The receptors shown here come from a man under 40 with chronic hepatitis C. CDR3s leave out the opening cysteine and the closing phenylalanine or tryptophan. The order of the fields is J gene, V gene, D gene, CDR3 protein. D genes are given only for firm matches.

j_gene: TRBJ2-3; v_gene: TRBV19; d_gene: TRBD2; CDR3aa: ASSMGYSGGAGDTQY
j_gene: NA; v_gene: TRBV6-5; d_gene: NA; CDR3aa: ASSYRSPTYEQY
j_gene: TRBJ1-1; v_gene: TRBV7-9; d_gene: NA; CDR3aa: ASSLGTVLDTEAF
j_gene: TRBJ1-2; v_gene: TRBV5-1; d_gene: NA; CDR3aa: ASSLEGYGYT
j_gene: TRBJ1-1; v_gene: TRBV6-6; d_gene: TRBD1; CDR3aa: ASSYLQGGVTEAF
j_gene: TRBJ1-5; v_gene: TRBV6-4; d_gene: NA; CDR3aa: ASSDVGVPKGVSAGNQPQH
j_gene: TRBJ1-2; v_gene: TRBV27; d_gene: NA; CDR3aa: ASSSGTGPYGYT
j_gene: TRBJ1-1; v_gene: TRBV19; d_gene: TRBD1; CDR3aa: ATKQGARTEAF
j_gene: TRBJ1-2; v_gene: TRBV30; d_gene: TRBD1; CDR3aa: AWSDPGGWYGYT
j_gene: TRBJ2-3; v_gene: TRBV30; d_gene: NA; CDR3aa: ACCPSNTDTQY
j_gene: TRBJ1-2; v_gene: TRBV9; d_gene: NA; CDR3aa: ASSVGAGEYGYT
j_gene: TRBJ1-2; v_gene: TRBV19; d_gene: NA; CDR3aa: ASSRQKTDGYT
j_gene: TRBJ1-5; v_gene: TRBV19; d_gene: NA; CDR3aa: ASSISRQPQH
j_gene: TRBJ1-1; v_gene: TRBV4-3; d_gene: NA; CDR3aa: ASSQDTRGRVNTEAF
j_gene: TRBJ2-3; v_gene: TRBV11-2; d_gene: NA; CDR3aa: ASTLQGPDTQY
j_gene: TRBJ1-6; v_gene: TRBV15; d_gene: NA; CDR3aa: ATNPGTTGSPLH
j_gene: TRBJ1-1; v_gene: TRBV2; d_gene: NA; CDR3aa: ASSWTPNTEAF
j_gene: TRBJ2-1; v_gene: TRBV7-9; d_gene: TRBD2; CDR3aa: ASSRRTSGTHEQF
j_gene: TRBJ1-5; v_gene: TRBV27; d_gene: NA; CDR3aa: ASSLAGANQPQH
j_gene: TRBJ2-7; v_gene: TRBV6-5; d_gene: NA; CDR3aa: ASSLAVSSEQY
j_gene: TRBJ2-2; v_gene: TRBV9; d_gene: NA; CDR3aa: ASSLVTGELF
j_gene: TRBJ1-2; v_gene: TRBV19; d_gene: NA; CDR3aa: ASSWGTDYGYT